These 22 T cell receptor beta chains came from one sample sequenced in a study of blood T cell repertoires in COVID-19 (dated by TCRdb to 2018 to 2021). The protocol used for the library was the immunoSEQ multiplex PCR assay. TCRdb holds this immuneACCESS table with in-frame rearrangements only. Some clones are missing; in checked studies, unresolved V genes explain under half, and the rest has no known cause. The sample records about 130,000 clones, 75% to 90% of which are singletons. The ten largest clonotypes hold under 2.5% of the sample. Sequencing was performed on peripheral blood. Source of these receptors: a man in his 70s with acute or convalescent COVID-19.

The chain employs TRBV10-3 and TRBJ1-1; a possible D gene is TRBD1 (5 bases). The length of the CDR3 is 14 residues. The V gene lost 10 bases and the J gene lost 4 bases, with 19 bases spanning the gap. Germline assignment: CDR1 ENHRY and CDR2 SYGVKD. In DNA form, the CDR3 reads TGTGCCACCACGGCCGGAGGGACGGGCACTGAAGCTTTCTTT. Translated, it gives CATTAGGTGTEAFF.

The chain uses TRBV12-5 and TRBJ2-2, with 8 nucleotides matching TRBD1. The CDR3 is 15 residues long. J lost 2 bases, V lost 6 bases, and 5 bases had no gene match. Germline V gives CDR1 LGHNT, CDR2 FRNRAP. The DNA for the CDR3 is TGTGCTAGTGGCGGGGGACAGGCCAACACCGGGGAGCTGTTTTTT. Encoded protein: CASGGGQANTGELFF.

In DNA, the CDR3 is TGCGCCAGCAGCTTGTCTGGGGGCACCCACGAGCAGTACTTC. It specifies CASSLSGGTHEQYF. The rearrangement links TRBV5-1 to TRBJ2-7, with D perhaps TRBD1 (6 bases). Germline V gene data show CDR1 as SGHRS and CDR2 as YFSETQ. Deletions cut 1 base from V and 5 bases from J, with 13 bases between. The CDR3 is made up of 14 amino acids.

The chain is built from TRBV5-5 and TRBJ2-3; the D gene is possibly TRBD2 (5 bases). Germline V gene sequence: CDR1 SGHKS, CDR2 YYEKEE (reference sequence). There are 15 residues in the CDR3. V was pared by 6 bases and J by 0 bases, with 14 bases between. Written as DNA, the CDR3 is TGTGCCAGCACCGGCGGGCCCGTAAGCACAGATACGCAGTATTTT. Translated: CASTGGPVSTDTQYF.

The gene calls are TRBV7-9 and TRBJ1-1; D is undetermined. Germline lookup yields CDR1 SEHNR and CDR2 FQNEAQ (reference sequence). V dropped 4 bases and J dropped 6 bases, with 12 bases sitting between them. This CDR3 is 13 amino acids long. The CDR3 loop reads CASSWASGAEAFF. CDR3 DNA sequence: TGTGCCAGCAGCTGGGCCTCCGGGGCTGAAGCTTTCTTT.

V and J are TRBV7-6 and TRBJ1-6; 7 positions match TRBD1. CDR1 SGHVS and CDR2 FNYEAQ come from the germline V gene. The CDR3 covers 16 residues. Losses at the gene ends were 5 bases for V and 0 bases for J; bases not matched to a gene: 4. CDR3 sequence (DNA): TGTGCCAGCAGCAGGGACAGAAGCTCCTATAATTCACCCCTCCACTTT. This codes for CASSRDRSSYNSPLHF.

J is TRBJ1-4 and V is TRBV3-1 (or the pseudogene TRBV3-2), with a tentative D call TRBD1 (6 bases). V shed 6 bases and J shed 1 base, with 15 bases lying between them. Germline CDR1 and CDR2: LGHDT and YNNKEL (reference sequence). This CDR3 spans 16 amino acids. In DNA form, the CDR3 reads TGTGCCAGCAGTGCCCTACAACAGGGAACTAATGAAAAACTGTTTTTT. This gives the protein CASSALQQGTNEKLFF.

The rearrangement joins TRBV7-6 to TRBJ2-7, with 7 bases that match TRBD1. The germline gives CDR1 SGHVS, CDR2 FNYEAQ. The V segment lost 3 bases and the J segment 0 bases; nucleotides outside the gene matches: 2. This CDR3 spans 14 amino acids. The CDR3 DNA reads as TGTGCCAGCAGCTTCAGGGACAGCTCCTACGAGCAGTACTTC. It translates to CASSFRDSSYEQYF.

The CDR3 nucleotides are TGCGCCAGCAGCTCTAACAGGGCCATGGCGGTGAACACTGAAGCTTTCTTT. Amino acid sequence: CASSSNRAMAVNTEAFF. The chain carries TRBV5-1 and TRBJ1-1; D is perhaps TRBD1 (6 bases). The CDR3 contains 17 residues. Trimming removed 3 bases from V and 0 bases from J, with 18 bases in between. Looked up from germline, CDR1 is SGHRS and CDR2 is YFSETQ.

The V and J genes are TRBV30 and TRBJ1-6, with D possibly being TRBD1 (6 bases). CDR1 and CDR2 from the germline V gene are GTSNPN and SVGIG (reference sequence). V was cut by 8 bases and J by 7 bases, with 15 bases left in between. This CDR3 is built from 13 residues. CDR3 nucleotide sequence: TGTGCCGGGGGCCGTCTCTTGAATTCACCCCTCCACTTT. Translated, it gives CAGGRLLNSPLHF.

The V call is TRBV4-1, the J call TRBJ2-1; maybe TRBD1 (8 bases). Trimming pared 4 bases from V and 5 bases from J, leaving 24 bases between. This CDR3 has 18 residues. CDR1 MGHRA and CDR2 YSYEKL come from the germline V gene. The DNA of the CDR3 is TGCGCCAGCAGCCCTTTCCGGGGGGACAGGAGTGGGGACAATGAGCAGTTCTTC. It yields the protein CASSPFRGDRSGDNEQFF.

This clone has only a few counts. Here the CDR3 reads CASSLGLFPSTDTQYF. Here the CDR3 DNA reads TGCGCCAGCAGCCTGGGACTGTTCCCCAGCACAGATACGCAGTATTTT. This chain joins TRBV5-1 and TRBJ2-3, with D perhaps matching TRBD2 (6 bases). Germline CDR1 is SGHRS and CDR2 is YFSETQ. Trimming shortened V by 4 bases and J by 0 bases, and 15 bases separated the two germline ends. This CDR3 is 16 amino acids long.

A few counts support this clone. This sequence joins TRBV27 and TRBJ1-2; D ambiguous. V shed 4 bases and J shed 7 bases, with 10 bases lying between them. Germline-derived CDR1 and CDR2 are MNHEY and SMNVEV (reference sequence). The CDR3 is made up of 12 amino acids. The CDR3 loop reads CASSSLNGGYTF. The CDR3 coding sequence is TGTGCCAGCAGTTCCCTGAACGGTGGCTACACCTTC.

V and J are TRBV20-1 and TRBJ2-7; a possible D gene is TRBD2 (6 bases). The CDR3 has 15 residues. In germline, CDR1 is DFQATT, CDR2 SNEGSKA (reference sequence). V shed 3 bases and J shed 2 bases, with 17 bases lying between them. The CDR3 DNA follows: TGCAGTGCTAGTGGCCCGGGGGAGTCCCCCTACGAGCAGTACTTC. Translating it yields CSASGPGESPYEQYF.

This chain links TRBV6-5 with TRBJ2-3, with 9 nucleotides matching TRBD2. The germline gives CDR1 MNHEY, CDR2 SVGAGI. The CDR3 is 16 amino acids. The V segment lost 0 bases and the J segment 4 bases; nucleotides outside the gene matches: 5. Here the CDR3 reads CASSYSGAGGADTQYF. CDR3 in DNA: TGTGCCAGCAGTTACTCGGGGGCGGGGGGGGCAGATACGCAGTATTTT.

The chain has TRBV5-1 and TRBJ2-7; 9 nucleotides match TRBD1. J gave up 4 bases and V 3 bases, and 5 bases lay outside the gene matches. Looked up from germline, CDR1 is SGHRS and CDR2 is YFSETQ. The CDR3 spans 14 residues. The CDR3 DNA follows: TGCGCCAGCAGCTGGGGACAGGGAGGTTACGAGCAGTACTTC. Protein: CASSWGQGGYEQYF.

The chain links TRBV5-1 to TRBJ1-1, with TRBD1 matching 7 bases. Germline CDR1 and CDR2: SGHRS and YFSETQ. The CDR3 runs 14 residues. V shed 0 bases and J 4 bases; nucleotides not matched to a gene: 3. The CDR3 protein is CASSLVGGTTEAFF. The CDR3 DNA sequence: TGCGCCAGCAGCTTGGTAGGGGGCACCACTGAAGCTTTCTTT.

The chain links TRBV5-6 to TRBJ2-3, with a tentative D call TRBD2 (6 bases). The V gene's germline CDR1 is SGHDT and CDR2 YYEEEE. Trimming pared 7 bases from V and 6 bases from J, leaving 12 bases between. The CDR3 spans 12 residues. The DNA of the CDR3 is TGTGCCAGCGCCAACGGGGGTGATACGCAGTATTTT. Its protein is CASANGGDTQYF.

V gene TRBV6-5 combines with J gene TRBJ1-1; D is unclear. Between the trimmed V and J ends, which lost 2 bases and 5 bases, there was a span of 9 bases. Germline loops: CDR1 MNHEY, CDR2 SVGAGI. CDR3 size: 13 residues. CDR3 amino acids: CASSYMGGTEAFF. The CDR3 DNA reads TGTGCCAGCAGTTACATGGGCGGGACTGAAGCTTTCTTT.

The V gene is TRBV4-1, the J gene TRBJ1-4; 7 bases map to TRBD1. J gave up 0 bases and V 1 base, and 8 bases lay outside the gene matches. The CDR3 totals 18 residues. Germline CDR1 is MGHRA and CDR2 is YSYEKL. The CDR3 bases are TGCGCCAGCAGCCAAGGGGGGACAGTGGGGGCAACTAATGAAAAACTGTTTTTT. Translation: CASSQGGTVGATNEKLFF.

This clone was observed a handful of times. V is TRBV7-9 and J is TRBJ1-4, with D maybe TRBD1 (6 bases). The germline gives CDR1 SEHNR, CDR2 FQNEAQ (reference sequence). V was pared by 5 bases and J by 5 bases, with 15 bases between. This CDR3 has 15 amino acids. The CDR3 DNA reads as TGTGCCAGCAGCATCGCACAGGGCCTAAATGAAAAACTGTTTTTT. Protein: CASSIAQGLNEKLFF.

The rearrangement joins TRBV5-4 to TRBJ1-1; 9 bases match TRBD1. Germline V gene data show CDR1 as SGHNT and CDR2 as YYREEE (reference sequence). The CDR3 totals 12 residues. The V gene end was trimmed by 4 bases and the J gene end by 8 bases; junction bases not matched to a gene: 3. The CDR3 sequence: CASSVGQGEAFF. As DNA, the CDR3 is TGTGCCAGCAGCGTCGGACAGGGGGAAGCTTTCTTT.